The rows below give T cell receptor beta chains drawn from one sample of a study of CD8 T cells in ankylosing spondylitis. TCRdb re-called the 5' RACE reads with MiXCR, one entry per CDR3 protein. The repertoire has approximately 300,000 distinct CDR3 sequences, about 20% of them found once; the top ten carry roughly 7.3%. The material sequenced was blood, either unsorted or a sorted T cell fraction (not recorded which). These receptors came from a male donor with ankylosing spondylitis or in good health (not recorded which). Each CDR3 is given with its conserved first and last residue. D genes are given only for firm matches. Clone size is not always given. Where it is, it says once, few, many or a class for expanded clones.

J	D	V	size	DNA	CDR3
TRBJ2-3	TRBD2	TRBV5-1	few	TGCGCCAGCAGCTCCCCGAGAGAACTAGCGGGGAATTGGGATACGCAGTATTTT	CASSSPRELAGNWDTQYF
TRBJ2-6	-	TRBV7-8	-	TGTGCCAGCAGCTTAGGGGGATTCGGGGCCAACGTCCTGACTTTC	CASSLGGFGANVLTF
TRBJ2-6	-	TRBV5-1	-	TGCGCCAGCAGCTTGGTAGATCCTGGGGCCAACGTCCTGACTTTC	CASSLVDPGANVLTF
TRBJ2-1	-	TRBV21-1	few	TGTGCCAGCAGCAAAGCGCTTTGGGGGGTTGAGCAGTTCTTC	CASSKALWGVEQFF
TRBJ1-4	-	TRBV6-6	-	TGTGCCAGCAGGCAAACCCTGGGGGAAAAACTGTTTTTT	CASRQTLGEKLFF
TRBJ2-5	-	TRBV20-1	few	TGCAGTGCTGGAATAACCCCCCAAGTAGAGACCCAGTACTTC	CSAGITPQVETQYF
TRBJ2-3	-	TRBV4-2	-	TGTGCCAGCAGCCAAGAGGCTAACTTTCGTAGCACAGATACGCAGTATTTT	CASSQEANFRSTDTQYF
TRBJ2-1	-	TRBV5-1	-	TGCGCCAGCAGCTTGGGTCCAGTGAGCAATGAGCAGTTCTTC	CASSLGPVSNEQFF
TRBJ2-1	TRBD2	TRBV9	few	TGTGCCAGCAGCGTTTCCCGGGGGGGCTCCTACAATGAGCAGTTCTTC	CASSVSRGGSYNEQFF
TRBJ2-1	TRBD2	TRBV7-9	many	TGTGCCAGCAGCTCACTAGCGGGGGCCTACAATGAGCAGTTCTTC	CASSSLAGAYNEQFF